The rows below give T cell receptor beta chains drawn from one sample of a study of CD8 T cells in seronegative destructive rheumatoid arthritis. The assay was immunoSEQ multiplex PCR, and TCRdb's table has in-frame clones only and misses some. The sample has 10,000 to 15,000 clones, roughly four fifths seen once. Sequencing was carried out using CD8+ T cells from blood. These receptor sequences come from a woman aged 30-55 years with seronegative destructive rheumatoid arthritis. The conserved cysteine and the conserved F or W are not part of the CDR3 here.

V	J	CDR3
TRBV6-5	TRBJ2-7	ASSPLVGPYEQY
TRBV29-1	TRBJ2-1	SLDPGGVNEQF
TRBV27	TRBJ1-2	ASGQYGNYGYT
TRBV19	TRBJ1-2	ASSIVSGLKSYT
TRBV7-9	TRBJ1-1	ASSLGGLGTEAF
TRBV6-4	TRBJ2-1	ASSDRAGGYNEQF
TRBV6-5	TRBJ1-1	ASSSETYMNTEAF
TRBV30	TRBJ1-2	AWSVYGNYGYT
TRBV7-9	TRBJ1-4	ASSPTGTGGEKLF
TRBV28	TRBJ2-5	ASSPGVAETQY
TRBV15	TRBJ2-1	ATSSASEPYNEQF
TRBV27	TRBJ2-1	ASSGWGGSEQL
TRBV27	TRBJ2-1	ASSVWTSGANEQF
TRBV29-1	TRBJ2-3	SVGLAASPYTQY
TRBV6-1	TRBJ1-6	ASSEAYRGVHYSPLH
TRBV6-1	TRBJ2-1	ASSFLGGPYNEQF
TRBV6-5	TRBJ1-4	ASGQGFNEKLF